What follows are 22 T cell receptor beta chains derived from one specimen sequenced in a study of OX40 agonist ivuxolimab in advanced cancers. The table came from immunoSEQ multiplex PCR; TCRdb's copy has only in-frame clones and leaves some out. This table has some 66,000 clones, less than 85% appearing once. The sequencing used CD4+ or CD8+ T cells sorted from blood, collected in a trial of the OX40 agonist ivuxolimab. The receptors originated from an adult with an advanced solid tumor such as melanoma, head and neck, liver or kidney cancer.

The chain is built from TRBV30 and TRBJ1-3; D gene uncertain. CDR1 is GTSNPN and CDR2 is SVGIG in the germline V gene (reference sequence). V lost 5 bases and J 4 bases, leaving 12 bases between the germline ends. CDR3 length: 13 residues. CDR3 protein: CAWREGGGNTIYF. CDR3 DNA sequence: TGTGCCTGGCGCGAGGGTGGAGGAAACACCATATATTTT.

V gene TRBV5-8 combines with J gene TRBJ2-5; D is undetermined. This CDR3 spans 13 amino acids. The V gene lost 1 base and the J gene lost 5 bases, with 9 bases spanning the gap. In germline, CDR1 is SGHTS, CDR2 YDEGEE. The CDR3 reads CASSLPPAETQYF. The CDR3 DNA follows: TGTGCCAGCAGCTTGCCCCCGGCGGAGACCCAGTACTTC.

The J gene is TRBJ1-4, the V gene TRBV25-1, with D hard to call. The CDR3 runs 14 residues. The V end lost 11 bases, the J end lost 8 bases, and 21 bases lay between the germline ends. Germline V gives CDR1 MGHDK, CDR2 SYGVNS. CDR3 DNA sequence: TGTGCCCCCAAAAGTTGTTCAGCTTCCGAAAAACTGTTTTTT. Its protein product is CAPKSCSASEKLFF.

The chain couples TRBV5-4 to TRBJ2-5, with a possible D match to TRBD2 (5 bases). This CDR3 region has 15 residues. Trimming cost V 2 bases and J 1 base, with 12 bases left between them. Germline loops: CDR1 SGHNT, CDR2 YYREEE (reference sequence). The DNA for the CDR3 is TGTGCCAGCAGCTTTTCCCGGGGTCCCCAAGAGACCCAGTACTTC. It encodes CASSFSRGPQETQYF.

V is TRBV4-3 and J is TRBJ2-1; 7 bases match TRBD1. This CDR3 region has 16 residues. V lost 3 bases to trimming and J lost 6 bases; unmatched junction nucleotides: 11. From germline, CDR1 is LGHNA and CDR2 YSLEER. CDR3 sequence reads: CASSHNRGFFLNEQFF. The CDR3, as DNA: TGCGCCAGCAGCCACAACAGGGGCTTTTTCCTCAATGAGCAGTTCTTC.

The gene calls are TRBV27 and TRBJ2-1; the match to TRBD2 covers 9 bases. CDR3 length: 16 amino acids. V lost 6 bases and J lost 0; bases outside the gene matches: 6. Per germline, CDR1 MNHEY and CDR2 SMNVEV (reference sequence). CDR3 sequence reads: CASRLLAGASYNEQFF. The CDR3 DNA follows: TGTGCCAGCAGACTCTTAGCGGGGGCCTCCTACAATGAGCAGTTCTTC.

This clone appeared a single time. V is TRBV28 and J is TRBJ1-2; D is unclear. Trimming cost V 7 bases and J 3 bases, with 9 bases left between them. The CDR3 loop spans 12 amino acids. The V gene's germline CDR1 is MDHEN and CDR2 SYDVKM. Here the CDR3 DNA reads TGTGCCAGCACCTCCCGGTACTATGGCTACACCTTC. Translating gives CASTSRYYGYTF.

J is TRBJ2-3 and V is TRBV9; TRBD2 agrees at 10 bases. Germline loops: CDR1 SGDLS, CDR2 YYNGEE. The CDR3 covers 15 residues. Trimming at V came to 0 bases and at J to 5 bases, leaving 3 bases not matched to a gene. This CDR3 is CASSVASGSRDTQYF. The DNA for the CDR3 is TGTGCCAGCAGCGTAGCTAGCGGGAGTAGAGATACGCAGTATTTT.

The CDR3: CASSLSRENEQFF. The CDR3 DNA reads TGTGCCAGCAGCTTGTCCAGGGAGAATGAGCAGTTCTTC. The V and J genes are TRBV5-4 and TRBJ2-1, with D perhaps TRBD1 or TRBD2 (5 bases each). The CDR3 spans 13 residues. V was clipped by 1 base and J by 7 bases, with 9 bases between them. The germline CDR1 and CDR2 sequences are SGHNT and YYREEE (reference sequence).

This chain links TRBV7-8 with TRBJ2-7; 8 positions match TRBD1. The junction had 12 bases not matched to a gene; V was cut back by 4 bases and J by 4 bases. This CDR3 has 16 amino acids. Germline CDR1 SGHVS, CDR2 FQNEAQ. Written as DNA, the CDR3 is TGTGCCAGCAGCTCCCGCCGGGACAGGCCCACGTACGAGCAGTACTTC. Its translation: CASSSRRDRPTYEQYF.

The chain recombines TRBV14 with TRBJ1-2; the D is unclear. V gave up 1 base and J gave up 8 bases, with 11 bases separating them. CDR1 SGHDN and CDR2 FVKESK come from the germline V gene. The length of the CDR3 is 13 residues. This chain's CDR3 is CASSQVSGLGYTF. The CDR3 DNA reads as TGTGCCAGCAGCCAAGTGAGCGGCCTAGGCTACACCTTC.

The chain has TRBV28 and TRBJ1-2; tentative D call: TRBD1 (6 bases). The CDR3 runs 13 residues. With 1 base removed from V and 7 bases from J, the gap between germline ends came to 10 bases. Germline V gene lookup returns CDR1 MDHEN and CDR2 SYDVKM. The CDR3 DNA follows: TGTGCCAGCAGTTTATACAGGGTTGGTGGCTACACCTTC. This gives the protein CASSLYRVGGYTF.

This chain joins TRBV6-5 and TRBJ2-3; 8 nucleotides align to TRBD1. Germline V lookup: CDR1 MNHEY, CDR2 SVGAGI. This CDR3 has 15 residues. Trimming at V came to 6 bases and at J to 1 base, leaving 6 bases not matched to a gene. This CDR3 is CASSLQTGGTDTQYF. The CDR3 DNA is TGTGCCAGCAGCTTGCAGACAGGGGGCACAGATACGCAGTATTTT.

The rearrangement uses TRBV18 and TRBJ1-1; D is ambiguous. The CDR3 has 13 residues. Germline V gene data show CDR1 as KGHSH and CDR2 as LQKENI. Deletions cut 4 bases from V and 11 bases from J, with 17 bases between. CDR3 protein: CASSRDSGPAAFF. The CDR3 coding sequence is TGTGCCAGCTCACGAGACTCGGGCCCCGCGGCTTTCTTT.

The chain employs TRBV6-5 and TRBJ2-7; weak D call: TRBD1 (5 bases). The CDR3 is made up of 11 amino acids. Trimming stripped 5 bases from V and 6 bases from J, with 8 bases between. Germline lookup yields CDR1 MNHEY and CDR2 SVGAGI. The CDR3 region is CASSQDSEQYF. CDR3 DNA sequence: TGTGCCAGCAGTCAAGACAGCGAGCAGTACTTC.

V usage is TRBV27 and J usage is TRBJ2-7; D assignment may be TRBD1 or TRBD2 (5 bases each). Germline values: CDR1 MNHEY, CDR2 SMNVEV (reference sequence). The CDR3 spans 13 residues. Trimming removed 5 bases from V and 2 bases from J, with 10 bases in between. This CDR3 reads CASSRDLAYEQYF. CDR3 nucleotides: TGTGCCAGCAGTAGGGACCTAGCCTACGAGCAGTACTTC.

The J gene is TRBJ1-5, the V gene TRBV19; 9 nucleotides match TRBD1. Germline-derived CDR1 and CDR2 are LNHDA and SQIVND (reference sequence). J gave up 11 bases and V 5 bases, and 19 bases lay outside the gene matches. The CDR3 sequence is 17 residues long. DNA of the CDR3: TGTGCCAGTAGTTCGGATTCCGGGACAGGGAAAATGCGAGCCCAGCATTTT. Amino acid sequence: CASSSDSGTGKMRAQHF.

V and J are TRBV6-6 and TRBJ1-1; D is perhaps TRBD1 (6 bases). The germline V gene encodes CDR1 MNHNY and CDR2 SVGAGI (reference sequence). The CDR3 consists of 14 residues. The germline V and J ends were trimmed by 5 bases and 8 bases, with 18 bases remaining between them. CDR3 sequence (DNA): TGTGCCAGCAGTGCCCGAGACAGGCCACCCGAAGCTTTCTTT. This codes for CASSARDRPPEAFF.

The chain combines TRBV19 with TRBJ2-2; 9 bases are shared with TRBD1. V dropped 3 bases and J dropped 4; count of bases not matched to a gene: 6. Germline V lookup: CDR1 LNHDA, CDR2 SQIVND (reference sequence). CDR3 length equals 16 residues. The CDR3 DNA reads TGTGCCAGTAGTATCCAAACAGGGGGCCGCACCGGGGAGCTGTTTTTT. Its protein is CASSIQTGGRTGELFF.

The sample holds a few counts of this clone. The chain uses TRBV2 and TRBJ2-4, with D perhaps TRBD1 (5 bases). Germline lookup yields CDR1 SNHLY and CDR2 FYNNEI. Deletions cut 5 bases from V and 2 bases from J, with 13 bases between. This CDR3 spans 15 amino acids. The CDR3 bases are TGTGCCAGCAGTCCCTCAGGGTTAACCAAAAACATTCAGTACTTC. This sequence encodes CASSPSGLTKNIQYF.

V usage is TRBV6-5 and J usage is TRBJ1-2; 9 bases agree with TRBD1. The CDR3 covers 14 residues. From germline, CDR1 is MNHEY and CDR2 SVGAGI. Trimming at V came to 5 bases and at J to 4 bases, leaving 5 bases not matched to a gene. CDR3 in amino acids: CASSQTGGGYGYTF. The CDR3 DNA reads as TGTGCCAGCAGTCAGACAGGGGGGGGCTATGGCTACACCTTC.

This clone was detected once. The gene calls are TRBV5-1 and TRBJ2-5; tentatively, D is TRBD2 (5 bases). The CDR3 contains 15 residues. V dropped 4 bases and J dropped 2 bases, with 15 bases sitting between them. Germline CDR1 reads SGHRS; CDR2 reads YFSETQ. CDR3 nucleotides: TGCGCCAGCAGCCCCGATATCGGGGAACAAGAGACCCAGTACTTC. Protein product: CASSPDIGEQETQYF.